These 17 T cell receptor beta chains came from one sample sequenced in a study of shared clonotypes between healthy human individuals. Clones were read by immunoSEQ multiplex PCR, and TCRdb kept only the in-frame ones, dropping some. The table includes over 850,000 clones, more than 75% detected once. Sequencing was carried out using memory CD4+ T cells from PBMCs. Described subset: CD45RA-negative fraction. The source is a man aged 18 to 30 in good health. Some clones in this sample may be carry-over from other donors' samples.

The rearrangement links TRBV6-5 to TRBJ1-2; perhaps TRBD1 as D (6 bases). Germline lookup yields CDR1 MNHEY and CDR2 SVGAGI. This CDR3 contains 11 residues. Trimming took 6 bases from V and 8 from J, leaving 10 bases between them. As DNA, the CDR3 is TGTGCCAGCAGGCAGGGGCTGGGCTACACCTTC. As protein: CASRQGLGYTF.

This clone showed up many times. The chain recombines TRBV11-3 with TRBJ2-5, with TRBD1 matching 8 bases. This CDR3 spans 14 amino acids. Germline CDR1 SGHNT, CDR2 YENEEA. Trimming took 5 bases from V and 2 from J; bases not matched to a gene: 4. The CDR3 sequence: CASSAWDRQETQYF. The CDR3 nucleotides are TGTGCCAGCAGCGCCTGGGACAGGCAAGAGACCCAGTACTTC.

The count of this clone is one. The rearrangement joins TRBV5-4 to TRBJ2-1; TRBD2 matches 12 bases. Trimming at V came to 0 bases and at J to 4 bases, leaving 2 bases not matched to a gene. Germline CDR1 is SGHNT and CDR2 is YYREEE (reference sequence). This CDR3 is 16 amino acids long. The CDR3 here is CASSLGLAGEYNEQFF. The CDR3 nucleotides are TGTGCCAGCAGCTTGGGACTAGCGGGAGAGTACAATGAGCAGTTCTTC. Drawing the rest from reference TRBV5-4 and TRBJ2-1, the complete variable domain is ETGVTQSPTHLIKTRGQQVTLRCSSQSGHNTVSWYQQALGQGPQFIFQYYREEENGRGNFPPRFSGLQFPNYSSELNVNALELDDSALYLCASSLGLAGEYNEQFFGPGTRLTVL.

This clone has a handful of counts. This rearrangement joins TRBV7-2 to TRBJ2-3; 8 bases agree with TRBD2. The CDR3 spans 18 residues. The germline V gene encodes CDR1 SGHTA and CDR2 FQGNSA. V trimming: 5 bases; J trimming: 2 bases; junction bases outside the gene matches: 15. The CDR3 spells CASSLLSVAGGSTDTQYF. Here the CDR3 DNA reads TGTGCCAGCAGCCTTTTAAGCGTGGCGGGGGGTTCCACAGATACGCAGTATTTT.

The chain joins TRBV10-3 to TRBJ1-1; D not certain. The CDR3 consists of 13 residues. The V gene's germline CDR1 is ENHRY and CDR2 SYGVKD. This CDR3 is CATFSRAADEAFF. CDR3 DNA sequence: TGTGCGACATTTTCCCGGGCGGCCGATGAAGCTTTCTTT.

The gene calls are TRBV29-1 and TRBJ2-3; 9 bases align to TRBD2. Looked up from germline, CDR1 is SQVTM and CDR2 is ANQGSEA. V lost 7 bases and J lost 2; bases outside the gene matches: 13. This CDR3 region has 16 residues. The CDR3 DNA reads TGCAGCGCTCCTCTCGTGGCGGGAGGGGCCACAGATACGCAGTATTTT. It specifies CSAPLVAGGATDTQYF.

The CDR3 here is CATSSFPRGVRGEKLFF. CDR3 nucleotide sequence: TGTGCCACCAGCAGTTTTCCGAGGGGGGTTCGCGGTGAAAAACTGTTTTTT. The J gene is TRBJ1-4, the V gene TRBV15, with D tentatively TRBD1 (6 bases). The CDR3 totals 17 residues. Per germline, CDR1 LNHNV and CDR2 YYDKDF (reference sequence). V lost 3 bases and J 7 bases, leaving 21 bases between the germline ends. Complete variable domain (other parts from reference TRBV15 and TRBJ1-4): DAMVIQNPRYQVTQFGKPVTLSCSQTLNHNVMYWYQQKSSQAPKLLFHYYDKDFNNEADTPDNFQSRRPNTSFCFLDIRSPGLGDTAMYLCATSSFPRGVRGEKLFFGSGTQLSVL.

The V call is TRBV21-1, the J call TRBJ2-7; the D call in the table, TRBD2, was not verified against the DNA. TRBV21-1 is labeled a pseudogene. The length of the CDR3 is 18 residues. The CDR3 loop reads CASSKDLDPYWSSYEQYF. The DNA of the CDR3 is TGTGCCAGCAGCAAAGACCTAGATCCCTACTGGTCGTCCTACGAGCAGTACTTC.

The chain is built from TRBV4-3 and TRBJ2-1; possibly TRBD2 for D (5 bases). Germline loops: CDR1 LGHNA, CDR2 YSLEER. V lost 1 base and J lost 9, with 19 bases in between. The CDR3 runs to 16 residues. This chain's CDR3 is CASSQGSSATKGEQFF. The CDR3 DNA follows: TGCGCCAGCAGCCAAGGTAGTAGCGCGACCAAGGGTGAGCAGTTCTTC.

V gene TRBV7-6 combines with J gene TRBJ2-5; 8 nucleotides align to TRBD1. Germline assignment: CDR1 SGHVS and CDR2 FNYEAQ. V was pared by 5 bases and J by 5 bases, with 10 bases of the junction left unmatched. The CDR3 consists of 15 residues. CDR3 amino acids: CASSRQGAQGETQYF. The CDR3 bases are TGTGCCAGCAGCCGTCAGGGGGCCCAGGGGGAGACCCAGTACTTC.

The chain couples TRBV6-1 to TRBJ2-3; maybe TRBD1 (6 bases). The CDR3 totals 16 residues. Germline lookup yields CDR1 MNHNS and CDR2 SASEGT. Deletions cut 4 bases from V and 3 bases from J, with 17 bases between. The CDR3 sequence is CASSGRHSGTTDTQYF. Here the CDR3 DNA reads TGTGCCAGCAGTGGCCGCCACTCCGGGACAACAGATACGCAGTATTTT.

This clone appeared a single time. The V gene is TRBV6-1, the J gene TRBJ2-1; the D gene is possibly TRBD2 (6 bases). Germline V gene sequence: CDR1 MNHNS, CDR2 SASEGT. The CDR3 spans 18 residues. V dropped 3 bases and J dropped 3 bases, with 21 bases sitting between them. The CDR3 protein is CASSDERVTSINYNEQFF. In DNA form, the CDR3 reads TGTGCCAGCAGTGATGAGCGGGTTACCTCTATTAACTACAATGAGCAGTTCTTC.

This rearrangement joins TRBV5-1 to TRBJ2-7, with D unresolved. The germline V gene has CDR1 SGHRS and CDR2 YFSETQ. The CDR3 runs to 14 residues. The germline V and J ends were trimmed by 1 base and 3 bases, with 11 bases remaining between them. For the CDR3, the DNA is TGCGCCAGCAGCTTGCATTTCGGCGACTACGAGCAGTACTTC. This encodes CASSLHFGDYEQYF.

The V gene is TRBV19, the J gene TRBJ1-2; 7 bases line up with TRBD1. CDR3 length equals 14 residues. Losses at the gene ends were 11 bases for V and 3 bases for J; bases not matched to a gene: 12. Germline V gene lookup returns CDR1 LNHDA and CDR2 SQIVND (reference sequence). DNA for the CDR3: TGTGCCTCGTCCCTTTTTGGGACAGACTATGGCTACACCTTC. Its translation is CASSLFGTDYGYTF. Complete variable domain (other parts from reference TRBV19 and TRBJ1-2): DGGITQSPKYLFRKEGQNVTLSCEQNLNHDAMYWYRQDPGQGLRLIYYSQIVNDFQKGDIAEGYSVSREKKESFPLTVTSAQKNPTAFYLCASSLFGTDYGYTFGSGTRLTVV.

About this clone itself: The same CDR3 arises from other DNA sequences in this sample as well. The rearrangement uses TRBV18 and TRBJ2-2, with D perhaps matching TRBD2 (5 bases). This CDR3 is built from 15 residues. Germline V gene lookup returns CDR1 KGHSH and CDR2 LQKENI. With 2 bases removed from V and 1 base from J, the gap between germline ends came to 8 bases. Written as DNA, the CDR3 is TGTGCCAGCTCACCATCGAGGGAGAACACCGGGGAGCTGTTTTTT. Its protein product is CASSPSRENTGELFF.

V and J are TRBV6-1 and TRBJ1-2; D gene uncertain. Germline V gene lookup returns CDR1 MNHNS and CDR2 SASEGT. This CDR3 is 13 amino acids long. V lost 2 bases and J 6 bases, leaving 10 bases between the germline ends. CDR3 amino acids: CASSERETDGYTF. In nucleotides, the CDR3 is TGTGCCAGCAGTGAACGGGAGACTGATGGCTACACCTTC.

J is TRBJ2-1 and V is TRBV29-1, with a weak D call TRBD2 (7 bases). The CDR3 loop spans 12 amino acids. The germline V and J ends were trimmed by 6 bases and 15 bases, with 21 bases remaining between them. Germline assignment: CDR1 SQVTM and CDR2 ANQGSEA. The CDR3 DNA reads as TGCAGCGTCCGAGGGGGGGCAGGGAGTTGGTTCTTC. Translating gives CSVRGGAGSWFF.